Each of the 2 T cell receptor beta chains below was sequenced from the same sample in a study of blood T cell repertoires in COVID-19. Assay used: immunoSEQ multiplex PCR; TCRdb lists only in-frame clones, some missing. The sample records about 350,000 clones, approximately 87% being singletons. The sample consisted of peripheral blood. Receptors were obtained from a woman between 45 and 65 years old with COVID-19, enrolled during active disease.

This sequence joins TRBV9 and TRBJ2-7; 8 bases are shared with TRBD1. The CDR3 has 16 residues. Trimming removed 2 bases from V and 2 bases from J; junction bases left unmatched: 9. Germline values: CDR1 SGDLS, CDR2 YYNGEE. CDR3 region: CASSVLPGQATYEQYF. In DNA form, the CDR3 reads TGTGCCAGCAGCGTCTTACCGGGACAGGCTACCTACGAGCAGTACTTC.

The genes are TRBV7-9 and TRBJ2-7, with a weak D call TRBD2 (5 bases). This CDR3 comprises 13 residues. V dropped 5 bases and J dropped 9 bases, with 17 bases sitting between them. From germline, CDR1 is SEHNR and CDR2 FQNEAQ (reference sequence). CDR3 in amino acids: CASSREGASGQYF. The CDR3 region has the DNA TGTGCCAGCAGCCGGGAAGGCGCATCCGGGCAGTACTTC.